This T cell receptor beta chain was captured by sequencing in a study of blood T cell repertoires in COVID-19. In the study overall: There were acute and convalescent COVID-19 samples, and they came from the United States, Italy and Spain.

This CDR3 comprises 11 residues. Germline lookup yields CDR1 SNHLY and CDR2 FYNNEI. Trimming cost V 4 bases and J 4 bases, with 3 bases left between them. The repertoire was sequenced with immunoSEQ multiplex PCR; TCRdb's copy has only in-frame clones and lacks some. The sample records roughly 350,000 clones, around 87% being singletons. Recruited during active infection, patients (from Seattle) were subsequently followed longitudinally. In this sample, this clone turned up once. The receptor's source is a woman aged 25-40 years with COVID-19, enrolled during active disease. The sample was peripheral blood. The chain links TRBV2 to TRBJ2-3; D not certain. Here the CDR3 DNA reads TGTGCCAGCAGTGGGCCAGATACGCAGTATTTT. As protein: CASSGPDTQYF. The full variable domain, in which reference TRBV2 and TRBJ2-3 provide the parts outside the CDR3, is EPEVTQTPSHQVTQMGQEVILRCVPISNHLYFYWYRQILGQKVEFLVSFYNNEISEKSEIFDDQFSVERPDGSNFTLKIRSTKLEDSAMYFCASSGPDTQYFGPGTRLTVL.